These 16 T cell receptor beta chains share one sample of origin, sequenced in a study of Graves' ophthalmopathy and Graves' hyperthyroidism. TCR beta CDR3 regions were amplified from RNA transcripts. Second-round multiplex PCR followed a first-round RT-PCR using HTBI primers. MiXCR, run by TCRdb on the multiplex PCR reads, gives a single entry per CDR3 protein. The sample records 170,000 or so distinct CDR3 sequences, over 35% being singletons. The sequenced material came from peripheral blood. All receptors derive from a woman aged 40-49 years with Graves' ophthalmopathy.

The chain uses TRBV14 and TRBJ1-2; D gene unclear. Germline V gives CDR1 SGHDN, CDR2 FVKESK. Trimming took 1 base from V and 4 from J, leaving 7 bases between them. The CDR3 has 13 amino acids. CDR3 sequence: CASSQGLSYGYTF. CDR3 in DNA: TGTGCCAGCAGCCAAGGGTTAAGCTATGGCTACACCTTC.

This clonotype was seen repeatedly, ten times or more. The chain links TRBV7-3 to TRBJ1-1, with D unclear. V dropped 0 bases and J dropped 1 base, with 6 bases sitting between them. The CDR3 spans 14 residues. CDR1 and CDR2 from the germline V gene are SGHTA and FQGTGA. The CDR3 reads CASSLTGKNTEAFF. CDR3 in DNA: TGTGCCAGCAGCTTAACAGGGAAGAACACTGAAGCTTTCTTT.

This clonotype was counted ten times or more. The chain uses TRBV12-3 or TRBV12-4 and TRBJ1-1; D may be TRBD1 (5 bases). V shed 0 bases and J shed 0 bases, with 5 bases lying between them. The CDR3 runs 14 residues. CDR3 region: CASSLAGVNTEAFF. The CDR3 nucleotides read TGTGCCAGCAGTTTAGCAGGGGTGAACACTGAAGCTTTCTTT.

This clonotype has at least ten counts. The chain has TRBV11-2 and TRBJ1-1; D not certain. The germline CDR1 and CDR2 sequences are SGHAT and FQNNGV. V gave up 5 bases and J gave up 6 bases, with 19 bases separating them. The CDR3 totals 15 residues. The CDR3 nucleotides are TGTGCCAGCAGCACGAGCCCCGGACTTGGCGCTGAAGCTTTCTTT. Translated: CASSTSPGLGAEAFF. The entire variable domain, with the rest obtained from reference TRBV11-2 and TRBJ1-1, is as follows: EAGVAQSPRYKIIEKRQSVAFWCNPISGHATLYWYQQILGQGPKLLIQFQNNGVVDDSQLPKDRFSAERLKGVDSTLKIQPAKLEDSAVYLCASSTSPGLGAEAFFGQGTRLTVV.

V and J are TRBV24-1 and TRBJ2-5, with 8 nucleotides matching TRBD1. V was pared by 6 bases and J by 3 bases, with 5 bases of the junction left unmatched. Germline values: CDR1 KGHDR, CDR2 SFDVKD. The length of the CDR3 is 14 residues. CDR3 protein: CATSQGAGEETQYF. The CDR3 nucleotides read TGTGCCACCAGTCAGGGGGCCGGGGAAGAGACCCAGTACTTC.

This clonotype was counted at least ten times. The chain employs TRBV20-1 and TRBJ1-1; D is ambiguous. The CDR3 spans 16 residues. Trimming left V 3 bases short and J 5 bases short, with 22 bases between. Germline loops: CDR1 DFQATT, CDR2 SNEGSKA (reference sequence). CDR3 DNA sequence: TGCAGTGCTAGCAGGCCCCCACAGCCGAGAGGGACTGAAGCTTTCTTT. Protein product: CSASRPPQPRGTEAFF.

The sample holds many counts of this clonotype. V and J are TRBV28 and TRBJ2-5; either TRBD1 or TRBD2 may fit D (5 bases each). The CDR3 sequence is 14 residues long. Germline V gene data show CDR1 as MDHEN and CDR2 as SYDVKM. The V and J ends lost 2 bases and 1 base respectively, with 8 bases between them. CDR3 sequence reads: CASSLGTIQETQYF. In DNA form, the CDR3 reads TGTGCCAGCAGTTTAGGGACCATCCAAGAGACCCAGTACTTC. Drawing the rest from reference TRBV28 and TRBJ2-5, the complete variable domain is DVKVTQSSRYLVKRTGEKVFLECVQDMDHENMFWYRQDPGLGLRLIYFSYDVKMKEKGDIPEGYSVSREKKERFSLILESASTNQTSMYLCASSLGTIQETQYFGPGTRLLVL.

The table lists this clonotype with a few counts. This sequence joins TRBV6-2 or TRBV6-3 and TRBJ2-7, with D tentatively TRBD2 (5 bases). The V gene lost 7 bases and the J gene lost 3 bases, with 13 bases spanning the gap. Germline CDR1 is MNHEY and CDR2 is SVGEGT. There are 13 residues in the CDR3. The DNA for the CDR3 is TGTGCCAGCAACGACTACCCTAGCTACGAGCAGTACTTC. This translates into CASNDYPSYEQYF.

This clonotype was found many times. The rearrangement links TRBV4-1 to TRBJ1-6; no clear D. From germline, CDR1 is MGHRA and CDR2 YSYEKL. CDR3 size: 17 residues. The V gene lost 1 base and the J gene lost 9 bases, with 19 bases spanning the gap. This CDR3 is CASSQGGPYIRRSPLHF. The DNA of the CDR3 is TGCGCCAGCAGCCAAGGAGGACCCTATATCCGTCGTTCACCCCTCCACTTT.

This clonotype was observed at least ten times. DNA of the CDR3: TGTGCCAGCAGTTACCGGGGGGTGGGCTATGGCTACACCTTC. Translating gives CASSYRGVGYGYTF. The chain carries TRBV6-5 and TRBJ1-2, with a weak D call TRBD1 (5 bases). This CDR3 is built from 14 residues. Trimming pared 2 bases from V and 4 bases from J, leaving 11 bases between. The germline V gene has CDR1 MNHEY and CDR2 SVGAGI.

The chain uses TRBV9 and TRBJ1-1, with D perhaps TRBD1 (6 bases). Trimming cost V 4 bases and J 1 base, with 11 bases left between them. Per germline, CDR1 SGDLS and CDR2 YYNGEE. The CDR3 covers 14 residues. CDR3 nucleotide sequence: TGTGCCAGCAGCCTCAGACAGGAGAACACTGAAGCTTTCTTT. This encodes CASSLRQENTEAFF.

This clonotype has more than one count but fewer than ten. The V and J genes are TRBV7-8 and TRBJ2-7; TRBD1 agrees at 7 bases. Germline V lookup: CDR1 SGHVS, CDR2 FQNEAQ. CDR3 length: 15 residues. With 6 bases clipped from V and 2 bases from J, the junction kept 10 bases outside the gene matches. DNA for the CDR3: TGTGCCAGCAGTTTAACGTCCGGGACAGCCTACGAGCAGTACTTC. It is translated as CASSLTSGTAYEQYF.

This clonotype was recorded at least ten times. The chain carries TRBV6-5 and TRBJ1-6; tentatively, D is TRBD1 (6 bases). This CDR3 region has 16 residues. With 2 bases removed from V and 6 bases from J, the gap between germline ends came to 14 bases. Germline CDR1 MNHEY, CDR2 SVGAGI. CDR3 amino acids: CASSYGLTGFNSPLHF. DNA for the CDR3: TGTGCCAGCAGTTACGGACTTACAGGGTTTAATTCACCCCTCCACTTT.

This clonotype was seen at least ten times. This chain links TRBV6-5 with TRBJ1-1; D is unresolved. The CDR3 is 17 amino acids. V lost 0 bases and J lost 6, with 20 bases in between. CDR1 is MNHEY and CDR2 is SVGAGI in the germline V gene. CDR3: CASSYSKGDPPGAEAFF. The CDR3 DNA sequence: TGTGCCAGCAGTTACTCGAAGGGCGACCCACCCGGGGCTGAAGCTTTCTTT.

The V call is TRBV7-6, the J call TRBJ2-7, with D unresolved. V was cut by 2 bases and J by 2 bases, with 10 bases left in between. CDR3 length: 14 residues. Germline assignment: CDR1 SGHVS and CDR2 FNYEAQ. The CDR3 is CASSLLGGPYEQYF. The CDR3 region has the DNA TGTGCCAGCAGCTTATTAGGCGGCCCCTACGAGCAGTACTTC. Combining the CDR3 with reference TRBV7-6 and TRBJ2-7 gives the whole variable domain GAGVSQSPRYKVTKRGQDVALRCDPISGHVSLYWYRQALGQGPEFLTYFNYEAQQDKSGLPNDRFSAERPEGSISTLTIQRTEQRDSAMYRCASSLLGGPYEQYFGPGTRLTVT.

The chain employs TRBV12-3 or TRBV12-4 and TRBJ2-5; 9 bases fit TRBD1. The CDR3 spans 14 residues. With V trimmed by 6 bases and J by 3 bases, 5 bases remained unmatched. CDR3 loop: CASSPGQGKETQYF. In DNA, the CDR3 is TGTGCCAGCAGCCCCGGACAGGGGAAAGAGACCCAGTACTTC.